This T cell receptor beta chain was recovered during a study of shared clonotypes between healthy human individuals. Each cell subset's genomic DNA was divided evenly among several immunoSEQ plates. TCRdb keeps only in-frame clones here, not all; method: immunoSEQ multiplex PCR. The sample consists of roughly 1,800,000 clones, about 95% of them appearing once. Points from the study as a whole: Sequencing of the sorted subsets was shown by rarefaction to be incomplete despite large depth.

Per the germline V gene, CDR1 is SGHRS and CDR2 is YFSETQ. This CDR3 region has 18 residues. V was shortened by 4 bases and J by 2 bases, with 24 bases between the two germline ends. Cells designated naive CD8 were CD45RO-negative and were positively selected for CCR7, with terminally differentiated effector memory CD45RA+ cells excluded. As to this clone: The target antigen is unknown.

Material: naive CD8+ T cells sorted from blood. The sequence was collected from a man in his late teens or twenties in good health. The chain is built from TRBV5-1 and TRBJ1-1; maybe TRBD1 (5 bases). Here the CDR3 reads CASSPGPRTGTANTEAFF. CDR3 nucleotide sequence: TGCGCCAGCAGCCCCGGGCCCCGCACCGGGACGGCAAACACTGAAGCTTTCTTT. Drawing the rest from reference TRBV5-1 and TRBJ1-1, the complete variable domain is KAGVTQTPRYLIKTRGQQVTLSCSPISGHRSVSWYQQTPGQGLQFLFEYFSETQRNKGNFPGRFSGRQFSNSRSEMNVSTLELGDSALYLCASSPGPRTGTANTEAFFGQGTRLTVV.